What follows are 30 T cell receptor beta chains derived from one specimen sequenced in a study of siplizumab effects on memory and regulatory T cells. Sequencing used immunoSEQ multiplex PCR; TCRdb keeps in-frame clones, though not all of them. The repertoire holds 97,000 or so clones, with around 90% as singletons. Sequences were obtained from CD4+ T cells sorted from blood. The origin of the receptors is a human donor in good health.

The chain links TRBV4-1 to TRBJ2-5, with D possibly called TRBD1 or TRBD2 (5 bases each). Trimming cost V 3 bases and J 1 base, with 15 bases left between them. In germline, CDR1 is MGHRA, CDR2 YSYEKL. The CDR3 spans 16 residues. The DNA for the CDR3 is TGCGCCAGCAGCCAGGGCACGGGACGGAGCCAAGAGACCCAGTACTTC. Its translation: CASSQGTGRSQETQYF.

This clone came up once. V usage is TRBV7-2 and J usage is TRBJ1-3; D remains ambiguous. V dropped 1 base and J dropped 4 bases, with 8 bases sitting between them. This CDR3 has 14 residues. The V gene's germline CDR1 is SGHTA and CDR2 FQGNSA. CDR3 in amino acids: CASSLGPQGNTIYF. The CDR3 DNA follows: TGTGCCAGCAGCTTAGGGCCTCAGGGAAACACCATATATTTT.

The rearrangement joins TRBV2 to TRBJ2-3; 7 positions agree with TRBD2. Germline lookup yields CDR1 SNHLY and CDR2 FYNNEI. Trimming removed 8 bases from V and 4 bases from J; junction bases left unmatched: 6. The CDR3 consists of 13 residues. As DNA, the CDR3 is TGTGCCAGCGGGCGGGAGTTCTCAGATACGCAGTATTTT. It translates to CASGREFSDTQYF. The whole variable domain, filled in from reference TRBV2 and TRBJ2-3, reads EPEVTQTPSHQVTQMGQEVILRCVPISNHLYFYWYRQILGQKVEFLVSFYNNEISEKSEIFDDQFSVERPDGSNFTLKIRSTKLEDSAMYFCASGREFSDTQYFGPGTRLTVL.

This chain uses TRBV9 with TRBJ2-1, with 8 bases that match TRBD1. CDR1 is SGDLS, CDR2 YYNGEE, per germline. The V and J ends lost 3 bases and 3 bases, in that order; junction bases with no gene match: 8. The CDR3 runs to 16 residues. The CDR3, as DNA: TGTGCCAGCAGCGCACAGGACAGGGTGATCTACAATGAGCAGTTCTTC. Amino acid sequence: CASSAQDRVIYNEQFF. The variable domain in full, completed from reference TRBV9 and TRBJ2-1, reads DSGVTQTPKHLITATGQRVTLRCSPRSGDLSVYWYQQSLDQGLQFLIQYYNGEERAKGNILERFSAQQFPDLHSELNLSSLELGDSALYFCASSAQDRVIYNEQFFGPGTRLTVL.

The genes are TRBV25-1 and TRBJ2-5; 10 bases match TRBD2. CDR1 and CDR2 (germline): MGHDK, SYGVNS. The CDR3 consists of 15 residues. V was clipped by 7 bases and J by 3 bases; unmatched bases: 8. CDR3 sequence reads: CASTWTSGNKETQYF. The DNA for the CDR3 is TGTGCCAGCACTTGGACTAGCGGAAATAAAGAGACCCAGTACTTC.

A single count supports this clone. The J gene is TRBJ1-5, the V gene TRBV19; 8 positions agree with TRBD1. The CDR3 runs to 14 residues. Per the germline V gene, CDR1 is LNHDA and CDR2 is SQIVND (reference sequence). V was clipped by 8 bases and J by 3 bases; unmatched bases: 6. The DNA of the CDR3 is TGTGCCAGTGGAGGACAGGGTACCAATCAGCCCCAGCATTTT. Its translation is CASGGQGTNQPQHF.

The chain carries TRBV28 and TRBJ2-2; TRBD1 matches 8 bases. J gave up 8 bases and V 7 bases, and 15 bases lay outside the gene matches. Germline V gene data show CDR1 as MDHEN and CDR2 as SYDVKM. The CDR3 runs 16 residues. This CDR3 reads CASIGDRRNPGGELFF. The DNA for the CDR3 is TGTGCCAGCATTGGGGACAGGAGGAACCCGGGAGGGGAGCTGTTTTTT.

V is TRBV6-5 and J is TRBJ2-3, with TRBD2 matching 7 bases. V lost 6 bases and J lost 0; bases outside the gene matches: 3. From germline, CDR1 is MNHEY and CDR2 SVGAGI. The CDR3 is 14 residues long. The CDR3 spells CASSRGVSTDTQYF. The CDR3 DNA is TGTGCCAGCAGCCGGGGGGTAAGCACAGATACGCAGTATTTT.

The chain links TRBV5-1 to TRBJ2-5, with 8 bases that match TRBD1. Trimming removed 1 base from V and 5 bases from J; junction bases left unmatched: 10. CDR1 is SGHRS and CDR2 is YFSETQ in the germline V gene. The CDR3 covers 16 residues. The CDR3 region is CASSLWQGAYGETQYF. CDR3 nucleotides: TGCGCCAGCAGCTTGTGGCAGGGGGCGTACGGGGAGACCCAGTACTTC.

To note about this clone: The identical CDR3 is also encoded by other nucleotide sequences in the sample. The rearrangement links TRBV10-3 to TRBJ1-5; D not resolved. The germline CDR1 and CDR2 sequences are ENHRY and SYGVKD. CDR3 length: 15 residues. V lost 3 bases to trimming and J lost 5 bases, with 14 bases between them. The DNA of the CDR3 is TGTGCCATCAGTGACGGGGATCTTGGATATCAGCCCCAGCATTTT. This codes for CAISDGDLGYQPQHF.

The chain uses TRBV30 and TRBJ1-2; a possible D gene is TRBD1 (6 bases). Germline V CDR1 and CDR2: GTSNPN, SVGIG (reference sequence). The CDR3 length is 17 residues. Trimming took 0 bases from V and 0 from J, leaving 17 bases between them. This CDR3 reads CAWSVWGAPKTNYGYTF. CDR3 nucleotide sequence: TGTGCCTGGAGTGTCTGGGGGGCCCCAAAGACTAACTATGGCTACACCTTC.

V gene TRBV28 combines with J gene TRBJ2-3, with TRBD2 matching over 7 bases. The CDR3 consists of 15 residues. Germline-derived CDR1 and CDR2 are MDHEN and SYDVKM. V was pared by 2 bases and J by 4 bases, with 6 bases of the junction left unmatched. The CDR3 nucleotides read TGTGCCAGCAGTTTAGGGAGGGCCGGCCCAGATACGCAGTATTTT. Translated, it gives CASSLGRAGPDTQYF.

V and J are TRBV7-8 and TRBJ2-5; D perhaps matches TRBD2 (5 bases). Per the germline V gene, CDR1 is SGHVS and CDR2 is FQNEAQ. This CDR3 is built from 18 residues. The V and J ends lost 0 bases and 1 base respectively, with 18 bases between them. Written as DNA, the CDR3 is TGTGCCAGCAGCTTAGCCCCGGGGTTTCGGCCGAGCCAAGAGACCCAGTACTTC. Its translation is CASSLAPGFRPSQETQYF.

This chain connects TRBV18 to TRBJ1-2; no firm D call. Germline V gene lookup returns CDR1 KGHSH and CDR2 LQKENI. V dropped 5 bases and J dropped 4 bases, with 20 bases sitting between them. CDR3 length: 16 amino acids. The CDR3 nucleotides read TGTGCCAGCTCAGAGAGACGGGATGTTCGGGGCTATGGCTACACCTTC. Amino acid sequence: CASSERRDVRGYGYTF.

The V and J genes are TRBV4-2 and TRBJ2-7; D perhaps matches TRBD2 (5 bases). Per the germline V gene, CDR1 is LGHNA and CDR2 is YNFKEQ. V lost 0 bases to trimming and J lost 3 bases, with 15 bases between them. The CDR3 spans 16 residues. CDR3 coding DNA: TGTGCCAGCAGCCAAGAAGTGGTGACTATTAGCTACGAGCAGTACTTC. Protein product: CASSQEVVTISYEQYF.

This clone appeared once. The chain uses TRBV9 and TRBJ2-1; D possibly corresponds to TRBD2 (6 bases). CDR3 length: 15 amino acids. Germline loops: CDR1 SGDLS, CDR2 YYNGEE. Trimming took off 6 bases at V and 7 bases at J, with 20 bases between the two ends. CDR3 protein: CASTLGGLAGNEQFF. CDR3 bases: TGTGCCAGCACCCTGGGGGGACTCGCAGGGAATGAGCAGTTCTTC.

This chain links TRBV10-3 with TRBJ1-6; 7 nucleotides line up with TRBD1. CDR1 is ENHRY and CDR2 is SYGVKD in the germline V gene. The CDR3 loop spans 15 amino acids. V shed 6 bases, J shed 7 bases, and the junction held 9 bases outside the gene matches. As DNA, the CDR3 is TGTGCCATCAGGTCACCGGGACAGTCGAATTCACCCCTCCACTTT. Translation: CAIRSPGQSNSPLHF.

The chain uses TRBV30 and TRBJ2-2; possibly TRBD2 for D (5 bases). The germline V gene has CDR1 GTSNPN and CDR2 SVGIG (reference sequence). This CDR3 is 14 amino acids long. V was pared by 1 base and J by 7 bases, with 13 bases between. CDR3 in amino acids: CAWSEGLEGGELFF. CDR3 bases: TGTGCCTGGAGTGAAGGTCTCGAGGGCGGGGAGCTGTTTTTT. Full variable domain (outside the CDR3, taken from reference TRBV30 and TRBJ2-2): SQTIHQWPATLVQPVGSPLSLECTVEGTSNPNLYWYRQAAGRGLQLLFYSVGIGQISSEVPQNLSASRPQDRQFILSSKKLLLSDSGFYLCAWSEGLEGGELFFGEGSRLTVL.

This chain connects TRBV7-6 to TRBJ2-1, with 11 bases aligning to TRBD2. From germline, CDR1 is SGHVS and CDR2 FNYEAQ. This CDR3 is built from 15 residues. Unmatched junction bases numbered 4, after V lost 2 bases and J lost 7 bases. CDR3 nucleotides: TGTGCCAGCAGCTTATCGACTAGCGGGGAAAATGAGCAGTTCTTC. Protein product: CASSLSTSGENEQFF.

CDR3 amino acids: CASSRDNHYGYTF. The DNA for the CDR3 is TGTGCCAGCAGTCGGGACAACCACTATGGCTACACCTTC. The chain employs TRBV6-5 and TRBJ1-2; D is perhaps TRBD1 (6 bases). This CDR3 region has 13 residues. Germline assignment: CDR1 MNHEY and CDR2 SVGAGI. Between the trimmed V and J ends, which lost 5 bases and 3 bases, there was a span of 10 bases.

This sequence joins TRBV4-2 and TRBJ1-1, with a possible D match to TRBD1 (6 bases). Germline values: CDR1 LGHNA, CDR2 YNFKEQ. The CDR3 has 16 residues. Trimming left V 6 bases short and J 6 bases short, with 23 bases between. The CDR3: CASREDTTGIGAEAFF. CDR3 nucleotides: TGTGCCAGCAGGGAGGATACAACAGGGATAGGCGCTGAAGCTTTCTTT.

The chain combines TRBV21-1 with TRBJ2-5. TRBV21-1 corresponds to a pseudogene. The CDR3 is made up of 19 amino acids. CDR3 residues: CASSTHEGQGVAGEETQYF. Written as DNA, the CDR3 is TGTGCCAGCAGCACCCACGAGGGTCAGGGGGTTGCGGGAGAGGAGACCCAGTACTTC.

Notes on this clone: Relative to the germline gene, one junction end is altered; a read error may explain this. The CDR3 nucleotides are TGCGCCAACAGCTTATACGGACAGGTAGACAATGAGCAGTTCTTC. Translated, it gives CANSLYGQVDNEQFF. The rearrangement links TRBV5-1 to TRBJ2-1, with 7 bases fitting TRBD1. The CDR3 length is 15 residues. Germline V gives CDR1 SGHRS, CDR2 YFSETQ.

This chain uses TRBV5-1 with TRBJ2-1; D possibly corresponds to TRBD2 (5 bases). Trimming took 5 bases from V and 4 from J, leaving 16 bases between them. Looked up from germline, CDR1 is SGHRS and CDR2 is YFSETQ. The CDR3 covers 15 residues. CDR3 amino acids: CASREGTPPYNEQFF. The CDR3 DNA sequence: TGCGCCAGCAGAGAGGGAACCCCCCCATACAATGAGCAGTTCTTC.

V usage is TRBV7-9 and J usage is TRBJ2-3; D remains unclear. The germline CDR1 and CDR2 sequences are SEHNR and FQNEAQ (reference sequence). The CDR3 consists of 15 residues. The V gene lost 1 base and the J gene lost 4 bases, with 12 bases spanning the gap. The CDR3 is CASSLDRVGADTQYF. The CDR3 DNA sequence: TGTGCCAGCAGCTTAGACCGCGTTGGGGCAGATACGCAGTATTTT.

This chain connects TRBV28 to TRBJ2-1, with 9 bases lining up with TRBD1. The CDR3 spans 14 residues. Germline loops: CDR1 MDHEN, CDR2 SYDVKM. V gave up 10 bases and J gave up 4 bases; unmatched junction bases: 8. CDR3 sequence reads: CATVPGQGYNEQFF. The CDR3 nucleotides are TGTGCCACCGTTCCGGGACAGGGATACAATGAGCAGTTCTTC.

This clone was counted only a few times. The chain carries TRBV28 and TRBJ2-1, with D uncertain. The germline V gene has CDR1 MDHEN and CDR2 SYDVKM. Trimming stripped 8 bases from V and 13 bases from J, with 15 bases between. The length of the CDR3 is 11 residues. The CDR3: CASVSRTFQFF. In nucleotides, the CDR3 is TGTGCCAGCGTCTCTAGGACCTTTCAGTTCTTC.

This clone was seen a single time. This rearrangement joins TRBV7-7 to TRBJ2-3, with 8 nucleotides matching TRBD2. The trim removed 3 bases at V and 0 bases at J, leaving 2 bases unmatched. Germline CDR1 reads SSHAT; CDR2 reads FNYEAQ (reference sequence). The CDR3 spans 15 residues. CDR3: CASSLSGGSTDTQYF. The CDR3 DNA sequence: TGTGCCAGCAGCTTGAGCGGGGGTAGCACAGATACGCAGTATTTT.

V usage is TRBV9 and J usage is TRBJ1-3; D unresolved. Germline CDR1 reads SGDLS; CDR2 reads YYNGEE. The CDR3 spans 17 residues. Trimming took off 4 bases at V and 3 bases at J, with 20 bases between the two ends. The CDR3 coding sequence is TGTGCCAGCAGCTCCCGATACACTCCGGGATATGGAAACACCATATATTTT. Translation gives CASSSRYTPGYGNTIYF.

The CDR3 loop is CASSLVSGTGMNEQFF. The CDR3 DNA sequence: TGCGCCAGCAGCTTGGTTAGCGGGACAGGTATGAATGAGCAGTTCTTC. V usage is TRBV5-1 and J usage is TRBJ2-1; D assignment may be TRBD1 or TRBD2 (8 bases each). The CDR3 totals 16 residues. Trimming shortened V by 0 bases and J by 7 bases, and 17 bases separated the two germline ends. Germline CDR1 and CDR2: SGHRS and YFSETQ.